The subject of this entry is one T cell receptor (beta chain). No antigen is known for it. Blood specimens came from baseline, cycle 4 day 1, and cycle 7 day 1. Germline-derived CDR1 and CDR2 are KGHSH and LQKENI. With 8 bases removed from V and 0 bases from J, the gap between germline ends came to 14 bases. The CDR3 is 16 amino acids. The table came from immunoSEQ multiplex PCR; TCRdb's copy has only in-frame clones and leaves some out. The repertoire holds over 55,000 clones, with about nine tenths as singletons. This record comes from a study of OX40 agonist ivuxolimab in advanced cancers. Study-level findings and limits: CD8+ T cells (on average) carried more expanded clones than CD4+ T cells. At 0.1 to 3.0 mg/kg and by week 6, CD4+ and CD8+ T cells in the blood had expanded clonally.

The starting material was CD4+ or CD8+ T cells sorted from blood, obtained in a trial of the OX40 agonist ivuxolimab. The J gene is TRBJ1-6, the V gene TRBV18; D gene unclear. The TCR originated in an adult with an advanced solid tumor such as melanoma, head and neck, liver or kidney cancer. The CDR3 spells CASRAVTLSYNSPLHF. CDR3 sequence (DNA): TGTGCCAGCAGGGCGGTGACCCTCTCCTATAATTCACCCCTCCACTTT.